Each of the 7 T cell receptor beta chains below was sequenced from the same sample in a study of shared clonotypes between healthy human individuals. Profiling relied on immunoSEQ multiplex PCR, and the TCRdb table lists in-frame clones only, not all of them. Here the sample spans 2,500,000 or so clones, roughly 92% being singletons. Input material: naive CD4+ T cells from PBMCs. The subset is: CD45RA+ positively selected. These receptors all come from a man between 18 and 35 years old in good health. Some clones in this sample may be carry-over from other donors' samples.

The gene calls are TRBV7-3 and TRBJ2-5; 7 bases fit TRBD2. The germline V gene has CDR1 SGHTA and CDR2 FQGTGA. The CDR3 has 17 residues. V lost 1 base, J lost 5 bases, and 13 bases stayed unmatched. The CDR3 region has the DNA TGTGCCAGCAGCTTAAAAGGGACTTTCTATAGCGGGGAGACCCAGTACTTC. Translated, it gives CASSLKGTFYSGETQYF. The variable domain in full, completed from reference TRBV7-3 and TRBJ2-5, reads GAGVSQTPSNKVTEKGKYVELRCDPISGHTALYWYRQSLGQGPEFLIYFQGTGAADDSGLPNDRFFAVRPEGSVSTLKIQRTERGDSAVYLCASSLKGTFYSGETQYFGPGTRLLVL.

The chain is built from TRBV4-1 and TRBJ2-3; 8 bases align to TRBD2. CDR1 and CDR2 from the germline V gene are MGHRA and YSYEKL. After removal of 0 bases from V and 2 bases from J, the junction contained 4 bases not matched to a gene. The CDR3 extends over 16 amino acids. The CDR3 DNA sequence: TGCGCCAGCAGCCAAGATACAGCGGGAGTCACAGATACGCAGTATTTT. It is translated as CASSQDTAGVTDTQYF.

The chain carries TRBV6-1 and TRBJ2-7; the match to TRBD2 covers 7 bases. Germline CDR1 MNHNS, CDR2 SASEGT. CDR3 length: 20 residues. V lost 1 base, J lost 1 base, and 19 bases stayed unmatched. The DNA for the CDR3 is TGTGCCAGCAGTGAAGTGACCAAGGTTTCCCTAGCGGCACTTTCCTACGAGCAGTACTTC. Encoded protein: CASSEVTKVSLAALSYEQYF.

The DNA of the CDR3 is TGTGCCAGCAGCCTGCGGTACCAAGAGACCCAGTACTTC. Amino acids: CASSLRYQETQYF. The chain uses TRBV5-4 and TRBJ2-5; D call uncertain. The V end lost 4 bases, the J end lost 0 bases, and 7 bases lay between the germline ends. CDR3 length: 13 amino acids. Looked up from germline, CDR1 is SGHNT and CDR2 is YYREEE (reference sequence).

The rearrangement uses TRBV25-1 and TRBJ2-7, with 7 bases that match TRBD2. The CDR3 has 13 residues. The junction had 7 bases not matched to a gene; V was cut back by 2 bases and J by 9 bases. The germline gives CDR1 MGHDK, CDR2 SYGVNS. The CDR3 nucleotides read TGTGCCAGCAGTGAACCGGGGGGTGGCGGGCAGTACTTC. This translates into CASSEPGGGGQYF.

This chain uses TRBV7-2 with TRBJ2-3; D gene unclear. Trimming pared 6 bases from V and 6 bases from J, leaving 13 bases between. Germline-derived CDR1 and CDR2 are SGHTA and FQGNSA. The CDR3 runs 13 residues. DNA of the CDR3: TGTGCCAGCAGTCCCCGGCTGGAGGATACGCAGTATTTT. This gives the protein CASSPRLEDTQYF.

V is TRBV4-3 and J is TRBJ2-3, with 8 bases matching TRBD1. This CDR3 contains 15 residues. V gave up 0 bases and J gave up 6 bases; unmatched junction bases: 5. CDR1 is LGHNA, CDR2 YSLEER, per germline. The CDR3: CASSQEGDRSDTQYF. The CDR3 DNA follows: TGCGCCAGCAGCCAAGAGGGGGACAGGAGCGATACGCAGTATTTT.